This TCR beta chain was identified during a study of early T cells in non-severe SARS-CoV-2 infection. About the research overall: Alpha and beta chains were unpaired, from unsorted whole-blood bulk RNA.

This clonotype has at least ten counts. Its target is not known. Germline lookup yields CDR1 LNHDA and CDR2 SQIVND (reference sequence). The CDR3 consists of 13 residues. With 8 bases removed from V and 1 base from J, the gap between germline ends came to 11 bases. Researchers attached unique molecular identifiers to individual cDNA molecules. TCRdb re-derived calls from the 5' RACE reads in MiXCR, one entry per CDR3 protein. The sample shows tens of thousands of distinct CDR3 sequences, less than 5% of them seen only once. Study-level findings and limits: Lookups in VDJdb leaned toward anti-spike CD8 responses and missed private and CD4 specificities.

The chain is built from TRBV19 and TRBJ1-1; D is ambiguous. The sequenced sample consisted of whole blood. The receptor was isolated from an adult who was a healthcare worker with PCR-confirmed SARS-CoV-2 infection or an uninfected control (not recorded which). The DNA of the CDR3 is TGTGCCAGTCTTCCCTTAGGGAACACTGAAGCTTTCTTT. Protein sequence: CASLPLGNTEAFF.